Listed here are 13 T cell receptor beta chains from one sample, sequenced in a study of PD-1 blockade in classical Hodgkin lymphoma. Sequenced by immunoSEQ multiplex PCR; TCRdb stores in-frame clones only, minus some. The sample has approximately 9,700 clones, roughly 82% seen once; the top ten hold under 55%. Time point meaning: cycle 4 day 1 (C4D1), after 6 weeks of nivolumab. All trial patients relapsed after autologous stem cell transplantation. Sequenced material: peripheral blood mononuclear cells (PBMCs), taken before the fourth cycle of nivolumab. These receptors originate from a human donor with classical Hodgkin lymphoma.

This clone is a singleton in its sample. The CDR3 spells CSANLQGRELFF. CDR3 sequence (DNA): TGCAGCGCTAACTTACAGGGTAGGGAACTGTTTTTT. This chain uses TRBV29-1 with TRBJ1-4; TRBD1 is a possible D gene (6 bases). Trimming pared 7 bases from V and 12 bases from J, leaving 18 bases between. There are 12 residues in the CDR3. Germline CDR1 is SQVTM and CDR2 is ANQGSEA.

V usage is TRBV30 and J usage is TRBJ2-7; TRBD2 matches 10 bases. The CDR3 covers 17 residues. With 1 base clipped from V and 1 base from J, the junction kept 10 bases outside the gene matches. Germline lookup yields CDR1 GTSNPN and CDR2 SVGIG (reference sequence). The CDR3 loop reads CAWSAAYSGGLSYEQYF. CDR3 sequence (DNA): TGTGCCTGGAGTGCGGCCTATAGCGGGGGGCTGTCCTACGAGCAGTACTTC. Based on the CDR3 plus reference TRBV30 and TRBJ2-7, the full variable domain is SQTIHQWPATLVQPVGSPLSLECTVEGTSNPNLYWYRQAAGRGLQLLFYSVGIGQISSEVPQNLSASRPQDRQFILSSKKLLLSDSGFYLCAWSAAYSGGLSYEQYFGPGTRLTVT.

This clone is classed as medium-sized. The chain has TRBV7-2 and TRBJ2-7; D is perhaps TRBD2 (6 bases). Germline V gene lookup returns CDR1 SGHTA and CDR2 FQGNSA. The CDR3 runs to 15 residues. Trimming pared 1 base from V and 2 bases from J, leaving 12 bases between. In nucleotides, the CDR3 is TGTGCCAGCAGCTTAGTCGGGGGACCCACCTACGAGCAGTACTTC. This sequence encodes CASSLVGGPTYEQYF.

This chain connects TRBV5-1 to TRBJ2-1, with D unresolved. CDR3 length equals 12 residues. V was cut by 4 bases and J by 13 bases, with 15 bases left in between. Germline CDR1 and CDR2: SGHRS and YFSETQ. Here the CDR3 reads CASSSSYNAQFF. CDR3 in DNA: TGCGCCAGCAGCAGCTCTTATAACGCTCAGTTCTTC.

The V call is TRBV4-1, the J call TRBJ1-5; 9 positions agree with TRBD1. V was pared by 3 bases and J by 7 bases, with 7 bases of the junction left unmatched. This CDR3 contains 15 residues. Germline CDR1 is MGHRA and CDR2 is YSYEKL. The CDR3 here is CASSHPDRGGQPQHF. DNA of the CDR3: TGCGCCAGCAGCCACCCGGACAGGGGTGGGCAGCCCCAGCATTTT.

This clone appeared a single time. The chain recombines TRBV19 with TRBJ2-6; D gene unclear. This CDR3 has 12 amino acids. Germline V lookup: CDR1 LNHDA, CDR2 SQIVND (reference sequence). Trimming stripped 9 bases from V and 0 bases from J, with 3 bases between. For the CDR3, the DNA is TGTGCCAGCGTCTCTGGGGCCAACGTCCTGACTTTC. Translated: CASVSGANVLTF.

This clone was detected only once. J is TRBJ2-1 and V is TRBV6-1; TRBD2 matches 8 bases. The junction had 12 bases not matched to a gene; V was cut back by 8 bases and J by 6 bases. The germline V gene has CDR1 MNHNS and CDR2 SASEGT. This CDR3 has 15 amino acids. Here the CDR3 DNA reads TGTGCCAGCCAGCGGTGGGCGGGAGGCAGCAATGAGCAGTTCTTC. Amino acid sequence: CASQRWAGGSNEQFF.

The table lists this clone with a count of one. The V call is TRBV9, the J call TRBJ2-2; 7 bases fit TRBD1. The CDR3 totals 15 residues. The V gene's germline CDR1 is SGDLS and CDR2 YYNGEE. J lost 8 bases, V lost 4 bases, and 11 bases had no gene match. As DNA, the CDR3 is TGTGCCAGCAGCCCCACCCAGGGGGTTACTGGGGAGCTGTTTTTT. This translates into CASSPTQGVTGELFF.

By share, this clone counts as medium-sized (0.01 to 0.1%). The CDR3 nucleotides read TGCGCCAGCAGCCCCATACAAGAGACCCAGTACTTC. Translating gives CASSPIQETQYF. The V call is TRBV5-1, the J call TRBJ2-5; D is ambiguous. V was cut by 4 bases and J by 2 bases, with 6 bases left in between. The CDR3 contains 12 residues. The germline V gene encodes CDR1 SGHRS and CDR2 YFSETQ.

The chain has TRBV15 and TRBJ2-6, with a possible D match to TRBD1 (5 bases). The CDR3 has 17 residues. CDR1 and CDR2 (germline): LNHNV, YYDKDF (reference sequence). V lost 0 bases to trimming and J lost 4 bases, with 13 bases between them. The CDR3 region has the DNA TGTGCCACCAGCAGAGATAACAGGCCGACAGGGGCCAACGTCCTGACTTTC. The encoded protein is CATSRDNRPTGANVLTF.

The rearrangement uses TRBV12-5 and TRBJ2-1, with D perhaps assigned TRBD1 or TRBD2 (5 bases each). The germline V gene encodes CDR1 LGHNT and CDR2 FRNRAP. The CDR3 totals 14 residues. V was pared by 2 bases and J by 7 bases, with 12 bases between. This CDR3 reads CASGLWGRVNEQFF. In DNA form, the CDR3 reads TGTGCTAGTGGTTTGTGGGGGAGAGTGAATGAGCAGTTCTTC.

The chain is built from TRBV6-5 and TRBJ1-4; no firm D call. The ends were cut back, 5 bases at V and 8 bases at J, with 15 bases in the middle. CDR1 is MNHEY and CDR2 is SVGAGI in the germline V gene. The length of the CDR3 is 14 residues. CDR3 bases: TGTGCCAGCAGTGCAAGGCCCAGTAGCGAAAAACTGTTTTTT. It translates to CASSARPSSEKLFF.

This clone showed up just once. This chain connects TRBV12-2 to TRBJ1-6. TRBV12-2 is noted as a pseudogene. The CDR3 sequence is 16 residues long. The CDR3 protein is CASRLRPRPKVSPLHF. CDR3 nucleotide sequence: TGTGCAAGTCGCTTAAGGCCGAGACCGAAAGTTTCACCCCTCCACTTT.